These 28 T cell receptor beta chains were all obtained from the same sample, sequenced in a study of glioma-infiltrating T cells after dendritic cell vaccination. The table came from immunoSEQ multiplex PCR; TCRdb's copy has only in-frame clones and leaves some out. The table shows roughly 47,000 clones, with over 75% occurring only once. The specimen comprised blood, sampled before dendritic cell vaccination. Source of these receptors: a human donor with glioblastoma.

Written as DNA, the CDR3 is TGTGCCAGCAGTGGGACTCCGAGCTCCTACAATGAGCAGTTCTTC. This sequence encodes CASSGTPSSYNEQFF. This chain connects TRBV7-2 to TRBJ2-1; D may be TRBD2 (6 bases). Germline CDR1 SGHTA, CDR2 FQGNSA. V lost 6 bases to trimming and J lost 0 bases, with 12 bases between them. The CDR3 length is 15 residues.

This chain uses TRBV27 with TRBJ1-2, with D uncertain. Germline loops: CDR1 MNHEY, CDR2 SMNVEV (reference sequence). V lost 2 bases to trimming and J lost 2 bases, with 6 bases between them. The CDR3 has 13 amino acids. CDR3 sequence reads: CASSLNFNYGYTF. The CDR3 DNA reads as TGTGCCAGCAGTTTAAACTTCAACTATGGCTACACCTTC.

The CDR3 spells CASSVVSSASSTDTQYF. The CDR3 region has the DNA TGTGCCAGCAGCGTAGTGTCTAGCGCTTCTAGCACAGATACGCAGTATTTT. J is TRBJ2-3 and V is TRBV9, with D possibly matching TRBD2 (6 bases). Germline assignment: CDR1 SGDLS and CDR2 YYNGEE. CDR3 length: 17 residues. V gave up 0 bases and J gave up 0 bases, with 14 bases separating them.

The rearrangement uses TRBV30 and TRBJ1-4; no definite D call. With 2 bases removed from V and 8 bases from J, the gap between germline ends came to 9 bases. Germline CDR1 is GTSNPN and CDR2 is SVGIG (reference sequence). The CDR3 totals 12 residues. CDR3 DNA: TGTGCCTGGAGTCCGCGAAGCGAAAAACTGTTTTTT. Its translation is CAWSPRSEKLFF.

This clone was counted a few times. The rearrangement uses TRBV10-2 and TRBJ2-7, with TRBD2 matching over 13 bases. This CDR3 spans 19 amino acids. Germline loops: CDR1 WSHSY, CDR2 SAAADI. J lost 0 bases, V lost 4 bases, and 12 bases had no gene match. The CDR3 spells CASSVPLTSGGLPSYEQYF. The CDR3 DNA sequence: TGCGCCAGCAGTGTTCCCTTGACTAGCGGGGGGCTACCCTCCTACGAGCAGTACTTC.

The chain joins TRBV7-2 to TRBJ1-6; D possibly corresponds to TRBD1 (6 bases). The CDR3 spans 15 residues. V was cut by 5 bases and J by 7 bases, with 15 bases left in between. From germline, CDR1 is SGHTA and CDR2 FQGNSA. Here the CDR3 DNA reads TGTGCCAGCAGCGAGGGGGGGGTCGAGAATTCACCCCTCCACTTT. It encodes CASSEGGVENSPLHF.

The chain employs TRBV30 and TRBJ2-7; D might be TRBD1 (6 bases). This CDR3 has 12 amino acids. Trimming left V 1 base short and J 6 bases short, with 10 bases between. The germline V gene encodes CDR1 GTSNPN and CDR2 SVGIG (reference sequence). CDR3 amino acids: CAWSGQVSEQYF. The DNA of the CDR3 is TGTGCCTGGAGTGGACAGGTCTCCGAGCAGTACTTC.

The chain employs TRBV6-6 and TRBJ1-5; the match to TRBD1 covers 9 bases. The CDR3 consists of 15 residues. The V gene's germline CDR1 is MNHNY and CDR2 SVGAGI (reference sequence). V was pared by 8 bases and J by 6 bases, with 11 bases of the junction left unmatched. The DNA of the CDR3 is TGTGCCAGCTCCGTGGACGACAGGGGGAGTCAGCCCCAGCATTTT. As protein: CASSVDDRGSQPQHF.

The table lists this clone with a count of one. J is TRBJ2-2 and V is TRBV6-5; weak D call: TRBD2 (5 bases). V was clipped by 5 bases and J by 5 bases, with 15 bases between them. The CDR3 contains 15 residues. Germline lookup yields CDR1 MNHEY and CDR2 SVGAGI. CDR3 sequence: CASSPALTRTGELFF. CDR3 nucleotide sequence: TGTGCCAGCAGTCCCGCCCTAACTAGGACCGGGGAGCTGTTTTTT.

V and J are TRBV6-1 and TRBJ2-1, with TRBD2 matching 11 bases. The CDR3 length is 15 residues. CDR1 MNHNS and CDR2 SASEGT come from the germline V gene. The V segment lost 2 bases and the J segment 4 bases; nucleotides outside the gene matches: 1. The CDR3 loop reads CASSERTSGYNEQFF. As DNA, the CDR3 is TGTGCCAGCAGTGAACGGACTAGCGGGTACAATGAGCAGTTCTTC.

The chain joins TRBV11-3 to TRBJ1-1; TRBD1 is a possible D gene (5 bases). CDR1 SGHNT and CDR2 YENEEA come from the germline V gene. The CDR3 consists of 13 residues. V shed 3 bases and J shed 5 bases, with 10 bases lying between them. This CDR3 is CASSLGGRTEAFF. DNA for the CDR3: TGTGCCAGCAGCTTGGGGGGGAGGACTGAAGCTTTCTTT.

V and J are TRBV6-1 and TRBJ1-4, with TRBD1 matching over 8 bases. J was trimmed by 5 bases and V by 7 bases; bases with no gene match: 9. The CDR3 totals 15 residues. Germline V lookup: CDR1 MNHNS, CDR2 SASEGT. This CDR3 is CASTQTRTGNEKLFF. CDR3 coding DNA: TGTGCCAGCACTCAGACAAGGACAGGGAATGAAAAACTGTTTTTT.

The V gene is TRBV19, the J gene TRBJ2-3; 15 bases agree with TRBD2. Germline trimming cut 5 bases from V and 2 bases from J; bases unmatched to any gene: 20. The CDR3 spans 22 residues. Per the germline V gene, CDR1 is LNHDA and CDR2 is SQIVND (reference sequence). Here the CDR3 reads CASSVIYQHPGTSGGYTDTQYF. The DNA for the CDR3 is TGTGCCAGTAGTGTAATCTATCAACACCCCGGGACTAGCGGGGGGTACACAGATACGCAGTATTTT.

The V call is TRBV19, the J call TRBJ1-2; 10 nucleotides align to TRBD1. CDR1 and CDR2 (germline): LNHDA, SQIVND (reference sequence). The ends lost 3 bases at V and 10 bases at J; junction bases unmatched: 5. This CDR3 has 13 amino acids. Written as DNA, the CDR3 is TGTGCCAGTAGTATTGACAGGGGGCTTGACTACACCTTC. Translated: CASSIDRGLDYTF.

The J gene is TRBJ1-2, the V gene TRBV7-2; D is unclear. V was pared by 5 bases and J by 6 bases, with 16 bases between. The length of the CDR3 is 14 residues. Per germline, CDR1 SGHTA and CDR2 FQGNSA. The CDR3 sequence: CASSAPTSLNGYTF. The CDR3 DNA sequence: TGTGCCAGCAGCGCGCCGACATCTCTGAATGGCTACACCTTC.

The chain joins TRBV9 to TRBJ2-7, with 7 positions matching TRBD1. This CDR3 region has 15 residues. The germline V gene encodes CDR1 SGDLS and CDR2 YYNGEE. J was trimmed by 2 bases and V by 4 bases; bases with no gene match: 9. The chain's CDR3 is CASSPGTVLTYEQYF. The CDR3, as DNA: TGTGCCAGCAGCCCCGGGACAGTGTTGACCTACGAGCAGTACTTC.

This chain links TRBV27 with TRBJ2-7; no clear D gene. V gave up 0 bases and J gave up 0 bases, with 6 bases separating them. From germline, CDR1 is MNHEY and CDR2 SMNVEV (reference sequence). The CDR3 loop spans 14 amino acids. CDR3 bases: TGTGCCAGCAGTTTATCGGGCCCCTCCTACGAGCAGTACTTC. Its protein product is CASSLSGPSYEQYF.

The rearrangement joins TRBV7-2 to TRBJ1-1, with D possibly TRBD1 on 6 matching bases. CDR3 length: 16 residues. The V and J ends lost 5 bases and 3 bases respectively, with 19 bases between them. The germline V gene encodes CDR1 SGHTA and CDR2 FQGNSA. CDR3 in amino acids: CASSRSRGRGDTEAFF. The CDR3 coding sequence is TGTGCCAGCAGCCGTTCGCGGGGGCGCGGGGACACTGAAGCTTTCTTT.

The chain joins TRBV7-9 to TRBJ1-2; perhaps TRBD1 as D (6 bases). Trimming left V 2 bases short and J 6 bases short, with 10 bases between. CDR3 size: 13 residues. Germline V gives CDR1 SEHNR, CDR2 FQNEAQ (reference sequence). CDR3 sequence: CASSLQGINGYTF. CDR3 DNA sequence: TGTGCCAGCAGCTTACAGGGGATCAATGGCTACACCTTC.

This clone occurred a few times. The chain carries TRBV6-1 and TRBJ2-3, with D perhaps TRBD2 (5 bases). From germline, CDR1 is MNHNS and CDR2 SASEGT. V lost 8 bases, J lost 1 base, and 10 bases lay in between. CDR3 length: 13 residues. As DNA, the CDR3 is TGTGCCAGCTGGAGGCGGGGCACAGATACGCAGTATTTT. This translates into CASWRRGTDTQYF.

Only one count was recorded for this clone. The chain combines TRBV2 with TRBJ2-3; D ambiguous. The germline V and J ends were trimmed by 6 bases and 7 bases, with 11 bases remaining between them. Looked up from germline, CDR1 is SNHLY and CDR2 is FYNNEI. CDR3 size: 12 residues. CDR3 amino acids: CASSAWLNTQYF. The CDR3, as DNA: TGTGCCAGCAGCGCGTGGTTGAATACGCAGTATTTT. Complete variable domain (other parts from reference TRBV2 and TRBJ2-3): EPEVTQTPSHQVTQMGQEVILRCVPISNHLYFYWYRQILGQKVEFLVSFYNNEISEKSEIFDDQFSVERPDGSNFTLKIRSTKLEDSAMYFCASSAWLNTQYFGPGTRLTVL.

The rearrangement joins TRBV2 to TRBJ2-1; 10 bases are a match to TRBD2. V lost 8 bases and J lost 6; bases outside the gene matches: 10. Germline assignment: CDR1 SNHLY and CDR2 FYNNEI. The CDR3 consists of 15 residues. The chain's CDR3 is CASGSGTSAVNEQFF. As DNA, the CDR3 is TGTGCCAGCGGCAGCGGGACTAGCGCAGTCAATGAGCAGTTCTTC.

This clone was counted a single time. The V call is TRBV7-9, the J call TRBJ2-7, with TRBD1 matching over 8 bases. The CDR3 loop spans 15 amino acids. Germline values: CDR1 SEHNR, CDR2 FQNEAQ (reference sequence). With 5 bases clipped from V and 4 bases from J, the junction kept 10 bases outside the gene matches. CDR3 nucleotides: TGTGCCAGCAGCCGCCAGGGGGCCCGGTTATACGAGCAGTACTTC. It is translated as CASSRQGARLYEQYF.

This sequence joins TRBV6-6 and TRBJ1-2, with D perhaps matching TRBD1 (6 bases). Germline V CDR1 and CDR2: MNHNY, SVGAGI (reference sequence). V lost 2 bases and J lost 4, with 11 bases in between. There are 14 residues in the CDR3. CDR3 nucleotide sequence: TGTGCCAGCAGTTACCAGGGGCCTAGCTATGGCTACACCTTC. This gives the protein CASSYQGPSYGYTF.

This sequence joins TRBV7-2 and TRBJ1-2, with D maybe TRBD1 (6 bases). This CDR3 has 14 residues. Trimming left V 5 bases short and J 4 bases short, with 14 bases between. Germline V CDR1 and CDR2: SGHTA, FQGNSA. CDR3 residues: CASSPVGGGYGYTF. For the CDR3, the DNA is TGTGCCAGCAGCCCCGTAGGGGGTGGCTATGGCTACACCTTC. Full variable domain (outside the CDR3, taken from reference TRBV7-2 and TRBJ1-2): GAGVSQSPSNKVTEKGKDVELRCDPISGHTALYWYRQSLGQGLEFLIYFQGNSAPDKSGLPSDRFSAERTGGSVSTLTIQRTQQEDSAVYLCASSPVGGGYGYTFGSGTRLTVV.

The chain joins TRBV6-1 to TRBJ2-1, with TRBD2 matching over 8 bases. The V gene end was trimmed by 2 bases and the J gene end by 3 bases; junction bases not matched to a gene: 6. This CDR3 contains 16 residues. CDR1 and CDR2 (germline): MNHNS, SASEGT. Written as DNA, the CDR3 is TGTGCCAGCAGTGAATCACTAGCGGCCGTCTACAATGAGCAGTTCTTC. This gives the protein CASSESLAAVYNEQFF.

This clone was seen just once. The chain combines TRBV5-6 with TRBJ2-7, with a weak D call TRBD2 (6 bases). Trimming shortened V by 4 bases and J by 0 bases, and 14 bases separated the two germline ends. Germline CDR1 reads SGHDT; CDR2 reads YYEEEE. This CDR3 is 15 amino acids long. CDR3 sequence: CASSARRDFSYEQYF. The CDR3, as DNA: TGTGCCAGCAGCGCACGCCGGGACTTCTCCTACGAGCAGTACTTC.

The V gene is TRBV7-9, the J gene TRBJ1-1, with 7 bases lining up with TRBD1. The CDR3 totals 15 residues. Germline V gene data show CDR1 as SEHNR and CDR2 as FQNEAQ (reference sequence). With V trimmed by 6 bases and J by 1 base, 8 bases remained unmatched. The CDR3 DNA reads as TGTGCCAGCAGACGTGCACAGGGGTCGAACACTGAAGCTTTCTTT. This encodes CASRRAQGSNTEAFF. The complete variable domain, with remaining parts taken from reference TRBV7-9 and TRBJ1-1, reads DTGVSQNPRHKITKRGQNVTFRCDPISEHNRLYWYRQTLGQGPEFLTYFQNEAQLEKSRLLSDRFSAERPKGSFSTLEIQRTEQGDSAMYLCASRRAQGSNTEAFFGQGTRLTVV.